This TCR beta chain appears in the sequencing data of a study of graft-versus-host responses after intestinal transplantation (dated by TCRdb to the early 2020s). As for the study more broadly: Recipients received multivisceral, liver-intestinal, or isolated intestinal transplants. Every recipient was given anti-thymocyte globulin induction, followed by 2 to 4 years of maintenance tacrolimus and steroids. After intestinal transplantation, graft-versus-host and host-versus-graft alloreactive T cell clones were followed in the graft, circulation and bone marrow using bulk TCR-beta CDR3 sequencing. To identify alloreactive clones, pre-transplant mixed lymphocyte reaction products were sequenced and compared with unstimulated pre-transplant donor and recipient T cells. The cohort enrolled 24 intestinal transplant recipients, one of whom was a retransplant, and 3 patients without pretransplant specimens were excluded. Donor T cell macrochimerism was defined as a peak of at least 4% donor T cells among recipient peripheral blood mononuclear cells. Rather than going through the commercial service, samples from a few later patients were sequenced in-house on an Illumina MiSeq and processed with MiXCR.

Summary of the overall study and its limitations: High GvH to HvG T cell clonal ratios were observed in the allografts of patients with donor T cell macrochimerism. GvH clones were found in recipient bone marrow, and some of the GvH clones appeared earlier in ileal mucosa or blood, which is consistent with an intestinal mucosal origin. Early after transplant, peak levels of circulating GvH clones were found to be associated with declines in HvG clones. The relatively low number and heterogeneity of intestinal transplant patients limited the conclusions.

As concerns this clone: Its antigen target is currently unknown. There are no base qualities to consult, and no much larger clone falls within one base.

Library preparation was by the immunoSEQ multiplex PCR assay. For most patients, genomic DNA was isolated with the Qiagen DNeasy Blood and Tissue Kit and sent frozen to Adaptive Biotechnologies for TCR sequencing. High-throughput TCR-beta CDR3 sequencing of genomic DNA from most patients was performed by Adaptive Biotechnologies. For the original study's pipeline: Adaptive's ImmunoSEQ software was the source of the TCR sequencing data for about 17 patients, while a few other patients were processed with MiXCR and VDJtools. To correct CD4 versus CD8 sorting errors, any sequence found in both subsets at a frequency ratio below 5:1 was removed. CDR3 nucleotide sequences shared between donor and recipient were removed because their origin could not be assigned. At least 2-fold expansion over unstimulated cells and a minimum CFSE-low frequency of 0.002% (template counts) or 0.001% (read counts) were required for clones to be classified as alloreactive. Mappable clones were those detected in sequenced pre-transplant spleen, lymph node, or MLR CFSE-low populations of the donor or recipient. Cumulative frequency of alloreactive clones was calculated as a percentage of all sequences weighted by copy number. Entries here come from immuneACCESS through TCRdb and include only in-frame sequences with V and J called. Some clones fail to appear in such tables; in the studies checked, an unresolved V gene covers under half of the shortfall, and the cause of the remainder is unknown. Clone size and V and J calls were adopted from that table, with D and trimming inferred from the DNA. The sample table contains just under 65,000 clones; only one count was recorded for 85% to 95% of them. Jointly, the top ten make up 1.7% of the sample.

The intended sense of this specimen's time point label: cells obtained before transplantation from donor or recipient. CD3+CD4+ and CD3+CD8+ populations were FACS-sorted from unstimulated pre-transplant donor and recipient cells taken from spleen or lymph nodes. Relative to germline, V is 4 bases shorter and J is 6 bases shorter, with 16 bases between their ends. Including the terminal cysteine and phenylalanine, the CDR3 comprises 15 residues. Only CDR3 DNA remains: 45 bases, in frame from the first base. Via the germline V gene, CDR1 is MDHEN and CDR2 SYDVKM. The chain links TRBV28 with TRBJ1-5; tentative D gene TRBD1, with 5 bases matching. The material sequenced was unstimulated CD8+ T cells sorted from spleen or lymph node cells, taken before transplant. The origin of this receptor is a human donor who was the organ donor for an intestinal transplant. The CDR3 has the sequence CASSSPWGEVQPQHF. Here is the DNA: TGTGCCAGCAGTTCTCCGTGGGGGGAGGTTCAGCCCCAGCATTTT.